The following is a T cell receptor (beta chain) sequence with its context. V lost 4 bases, J lost 6 bases, and 12 bases stayed unmatched. Germline-derived CDR1 and CDR2 are SGDLS and YYNGEE. This CDR3 region has 15 residues. Libraries were prepared by immunoSEQ multiplex PCR; TCRdb keeps only in-frame clonotypes and omits some of them. In the table there are 340,000 or so clones, around 86% of which are singletons. This entry belongs to a study of blood T cell repertoires in COVID-19. For the study at large: Sample material is recorded as cDNA or gDNA derived from T cells, B-cell-depleted T cells, or PBMCs.

The material sequenced was peripheral blood. This receptor was taken from a man aged 50-60 years with active or convalescent COVID-19. The chain combines TRBV9 with TRBJ2-7; 8 bases are a match to TRBD2. CDR3 sequence: CASSNFGTSSGEQYF. Here the CDR3 DNA reads TGTGCCAGCAGCAATTTCGGGACTAGTTCTGGCGAGCAGTACTTC.